The 19 T cell receptor beta chains listed next were all sequenced from one sample in a study of shared clonotypes between healthy human individuals. Some clones are missing from TCRdb's copy, which holds only in-frame ones; the method was immunoSEQ multiplex PCR. The repertoire holds about 2,100,000 clones, 85% to 95% seen once, with about 1.8% in the top ten. CD45RO-negative cells were positively selected for CCR7, leaving out terminally differentiated effector memory CD45RA+ cells. The sample comprised naive CD8+ T cells from PBMCs. These receptors came from a man younger than 35 in good health. Some clones in this sample may be carry-over from other donors' samples.

V is TRBV29-1 and J is TRBJ2-7, with D unresolved. This CDR3 is built from 14 residues. The germline gives CDR1 SQVTM, CDR2 ANQGSEA. V lost 1 base to trimming and J lost 2 bases, with 12 bases between them. The CDR3: CSVEVAGFPYEQYF. For the CDR3, the DNA is TGCAGCGTTGAAGTTGCCGGGTTCCCCTACGAGCAGTACTTC.

J is TRBJ1-1 and V is TRBV29-1; TRBD1 might be the D (6 bases). The CDR3 has 15 amino acids. Germline CDR1 SQVTM, CDR2 ANQGSEA. The V end was cut by 0 bases, the J end by 1 base, with 12 bases between. CDR3 DNA: TGCAGCGTTGAAGATTGGCAGGGGAGGAACACTGAAGCTTTCTTT. Encoded protein: CSVEDWQGRNTEAFF. The full variable domain, completed using reference TRBV29-1 and TRBJ1-1, is SAVISQKPSRDICQRGTSLTIQCQVDSQVTMMFWYRQQPGQSLTLIATANQGSEATYESGFVIDKFPISRPNLTFSTLTVSNMSPEDSSIYLCSVEDWQGRNTEAFFGQGTRLTVV.

About this clone itself: The same CDR3 also results from other DNA sequences found in this sample. The chain recombines TRBV18 with TRBJ2-5, with TRBD1 matching over 10 bases. The germline CDR1 and CDR2 sequences are KGHSH and LQKENI. The CDR3 totals 14 residues. J gave up 5 bases and V 3 bases, and 3 bases lay outside the gene matches. CDR3 region: CASSPTGGRETQYF. The CDR3 DNA reads TGTGCCAGCTCACCGACAGGGGGCCGGGAGACCCAGTACTTC.

This rearrangement joins TRBV7-8 to TRBJ2-7, with 7 bases lining up with TRBD2. The CDR3 sequence is 13 residues long. Germline V gives CDR1 SGHVS, CDR2 FQNEAQ. V shed 7 bases and J 4 bases; nucleotides not matched to a gene: 7. The CDR3 bases are TGTGCCAGCATGGCGGGAGAATCGTACGAGCAGTACTTC. Its protein is CASMAGESYEQYF.

The genes are TRBV28 and TRBJ2-7; D call uncertain. This CDR3 contains 16 residues. V was shortened by 2 bases and J by 5 bases, with 19 bases between the two germline ends. The germline CDR1 and CDR2 sequences are MDHEN and SYDVKM. The CDR3 region has the DNA TGTGCCAGCAGTTTAAAAGGGCGGACCACAGAGAACGAGCAGTACTTC. Its protein is CASSLKGRTTENEQYF.

The rearrangement links TRBV7-8 to TRBJ1-1, with D perhaps TRBD1 (6 bases). The V gene lost 2 bases and the J gene lost 2 bases, with 12 bases spanning the gap. CDR3 size: 15 residues. Germline loops: CDR1 SGHVS, CDR2 FQNEAQ. CDR3 in DNA: TGTGCCAGCAGCTTACGGTCCGGGGGCAACACTGAAGCTTTCTTT. Amino acid sequence: CASSLRSGGNTEAFF.

The CDR3 DNA reads as TGTGCCAGTAGTACGGACGCAACCTTGGACTATGGCTACACCTTC. Its protein is CASSTDATLDYGYTF. The rearrangement uses TRBV19 and TRBJ1-2; D unresolved. This CDR3 has 15 amino acids. Germline CDR1 is LNHDA and CDR2 is SQIVND (reference sequence). V was shortened by 4 bases and J by 3 bases, with 15 bases between the two germline ends.

This clone has only one observation. V and J are TRBV2 and TRBJ2-3, with D tentatively TRBD2 (5 bases). The V and J ends lost 10 bases and 0 bases respectively, with 17 bases between them. CDR3 length: 15 residues. The germline CDR1 and CDR2 sequences are SNHLY and FYNNEI. CDR3 in DNA: TGTGCCATCCTCACGCCGGGGAAAAGCACAGATACGCAGTATTTT. It is translated as CAILTPGKSTDTQYF.

The rearrangement joins TRBV4-3 to TRBJ1-5, with D perhaps TRBD1 (5 bases). With 0 bases removed from V and 7 bases from J, the gap between germline ends came to 13 bases. The CDR3 consists of 15 residues. Looked up from germline, CDR1 is LGHNA and CDR2 is YSLEER. The CDR3 here is CASSQDGAGGQPQHF. CDR3 in DNA: TGCGCCAGCAGCCAAGATGGGGCCGGGGGGCAGCCCCAGCATTTT.

The CDR3 sequence: CASSQVLSGQETQYF. The CDR3 coding sequence is TGCGCCAGCAGCCAAGTCCTGTCAGGTCAAGAGACCCAGTACTTC. The chain combines TRBV4-3 with TRBJ2-5; D is undetermined. Germline V gene sequence: CDR1 LGHNA, CDR2 YSLEER. The V end lost 1 base, the J end lost 2 bases, and 11 bases lay between the germline ends. The CDR3 sequence is 15 residues long.

The chain joins TRBV9 to TRBJ2-1, with D hard to call. This CDR3 has 15 amino acids. Per the germline V gene, CDR1 is SGDLS and CDR2 is YYNGEE. V shed 1 base and J shed 6 bases, with 14 bases lying between them. In nucleotides, the CDR3 is TGTGCCAGCAGCGTAATGGAGATACAAGCCAATGAGCAGTTCTTC. As protein: CASSVMEIQANEQFF.

This chain connects TRBV28 to TRBJ2-1; D might be TRBD1 or TRBD2, each matching 5 bases. V dropped 3 bases and J dropped 7 bases, with 13 bases sitting between them. Per the germline V gene, CDR1 is MDHEN and CDR2 is SYDVKM. The CDR3 contains 14 residues. The CDR3 region has the DNA TGTGCCAGCAGTTTGGGGGAGTTTATAAATGAGCAGTTCTTC. It translates to CASSLGEFINEQFF.

V gene TRBV11-2 combines with J gene TRBJ2-3; D is undetermined. Per the germline V gene, CDR1 is SGHAT and CDR2 is FQNNGV. This CDR3 spans 15 amino acids. Trimming removed 0 bases at V and 3 bases at J, with 10 bases between. The CDR3 reads CASSLDSATTDTQYF. CDR3 sequence (DNA): TGTGCCAGCAGCTTAGACAGTGCTACTACAGATACGCAGTATTTT. Drawing the rest from reference TRBV11-2 and TRBJ2-3, the complete variable domain is EAGVAQSPRYKIIEKRQSVAFWCNPISGHATLYWYQQILGQGPKLLIQFQNNGVVDDSQLPKDRFSAERLKGVDSTLKIQPAKLEDSAVYLCASSLDSATTDTQYFGPGTRLTVL.

The V call is TRBV9, the J call TRBJ1-5, with 8 bases lining up with TRBD1. There are 14 residues in the CDR3. Germline loops: CDR1 SGDLS, CDR2 YYNGEE. The V gene end was trimmed by 3 bases and the J gene end by 5 bases; junction bases not matched to a gene: 4. The chain's CDR3 is CASSEGRGHQPQHF. CDR3 coding DNA: TGTGCCAGCAGCGAAGGCAGGGGGCATCAGCCCCAGCATTTT.

The chain has TRBV9 and TRBJ2-1; 12 nucleotides line up with TRBD2. The germline gives CDR1 SGDLS, CDR2 YYNGEE. This CDR3 is 15 amino acids long. With 3 bases clipped from V and 5 bases from J, the junction kept 3 bases outside the gene matches. The CDR3 loop reads CASSDGTSGHNEQFF. As DNA, the CDR3 is TGTGCCAGCAGCGATGGGACTAGCGGGCACAATGAGCAGTTCTTC. The full variable domain, in which reference TRBV9 and TRBJ2-1 provide the parts outside the CDR3, is DSGVTQTPKHLITATGQRVTLRCSPRSGDLSVYWYQQSLDQGLQFLIQYYNGEERAKGNILERFSAQQFPDLHSELNLSSLELGDSALYFCASSDGTSGHNEQFFGPGTRLTVL.

The gene calls are TRBV6-5 and TRBJ2-2; possibly TRBD2 for D (6 bases). The V gene's germline CDR1 is MNHEY and CDR2 SVGAGI. The V end lost 4 bases, the J end lost 7 bases, and 16 bases lay between the germline ends. CDR3 length: 15 amino acids. This chain's CDR3 is CASSLGGGINGELFF. The CDR3 region has the DNA TGTGCCAGCAGTTTGGGAGGTGGAATTAACGGGGAGCTGTTTTTT.

V usage is TRBV6-5 and J usage is TRBJ2-2, with 9 bases identical to TRBD2. The germline V gene encodes CDR1 MNHEY and CDR2 SVGAGI. After removal of 6 bases from V and 3 bases from J, the junction contained 5 bases not matched to a gene. There are 15 residues in the CDR3. Here the CDR3 DNA reads TGTGCCAGCAGAGGACTAGCGAAAGACACCGGGGAGCTGTTTTTT. Its protein product is CASRGLAKDTGELFF.

CDR3 sequence reads: CASSYSNAFF. The CDR3 nucleotides are TGTGCCAGCAGTTACTCTAACGCTTTCTTT. The chain employs TRBV6-5 and TRBJ1-1; D ambiguous. Germline CDR1 reads MNHEY; CDR2 reads SVGAGI. This CDR3 is built from 10 residues. Trimming shortened V by 0 bases and J by 11 bases, and 4 bases separated the two germline ends.

The V and J genes are TRBV15 and TRBJ1-1, with D possibly matching TRBD1 (6 bases). The CDR3 length is 13 residues. Per the germline V gene, CDR1 is LNHNV and CDR2 is YYDKDF (reference sequence). V was pared by 6 bases and J by 4 bases, with 12 bases between. CDR3 residues: CATSPTGPTEAFF. The DNA for the CDR3 is TGTGCCACCAGTCCGACAGGCCCCACTGAAGCTTTCTTT. Full variable domain (remainder filled in from reference TRBV15 and TRBJ1-1): DAMVIQNPRYQVTQFGKPVTLSCSQTLNHNVMYWYQQKSSQAPKLLFHYYDKDFNNEADTPDNFQSRRPNTSFCFLDIRSPGLGDTAMYLCATSPTGPTEAFFGQGTRLTVV.